This is a list of T cell receptor beta chains from one sample in a study of radiation and T cells in renal cell carcinoma. Clones were read by immunoSEQ multiplex PCR, and TCRdb kept only the in-frame ones, dropping some. The data show about 130,000 clones, approximately 90% seen once. The input for sequencing was blood, taken from a patient whose treatment included radiotherapy and nephrectomy. The receptors were gathered from a woman in her fifties or sixties with renal cell carcinoma. Both conserved end residues are part of each CDR3. A D gene is named only where the DNA matches it firmly.

d_call cdr3_length j_call v_call cdr3_aa cdr3_nt
TRBD1 12 TRBJ1-2 TRBV28 CAAHRRGDGYTF TGTGCCGCCCACCGCAGGGGGGATGGCTACACCTTC
NA 16 TRBJ2-7 TRBV7-8 CASSLVRSGSSYEQYF TGTGCCAGCAGCTTAGTACGGTCGGGGAGCTCCTACGAGCAGTACTTC
TRBD1 14 TRBJ2-7 TRBV9 CASSVGQGTYEQYF TGTGCCAGCAGCGTAGGACAGGGAACCTACGAGCAGTACTTC
NA 12 TRBJ1-2 TRBV5-6 CASSLNLIGYTF TGTGCCAGCAGCTTGAACCTTATCGGCTACACCTTC
NA 20 TRBJ1-3 TRBV13 CASSSSQYDKGRQGFLTIYF TGTGCCAGCAGCTCATCCCAATATGACAAGGGGCGCCAAGGGTTTCTTACCATATATTTT
NA 16 TRBJ1-5 TRBV18 CASSPNLGRNNQPQHF TGTGCCAGCTCACCCAATCTGGGGCGGAACAATCAGCCCCAGCATTTT
TRBD1 17 TRBJ1-5 TRBV19 CASSKPRDRDFNQPQHF TGTGCCAGTAGCAAACCCCGGGACAGGGATTTCAATCAGCCCCAGCATTTT
NA 14 TRBJ2-2 TRBV6-1 CASSEAGRTGELFF TGTGCCAGCAGTGAAGCAGGGAGGACCGGGGAGCTGTTTTTT
TRBD1 14 TRBJ2-1 TRBV7-9 CASSPQGSYNEQFF TGTGCCAGCAGCCCACAGGGGTCCTACAATGAGCAGTTCTTC
TRBD2 17 TRBJ2-2 TRBV18 CASSPLLAGANTGELFF TGTGCCAGCTCACCACTACTAGCGGGGGCGAACACCGGGGAGCTGTTTTTT
NA 16 TRBJ2-4 TRBV5-4 CASSLGGTHRGNIQYF TGTGCCAGCAGCTTAGGAGGAACCCACCGCGGAAACATTCAGTACTTC